The TCR beta chain described here comes from a study of shared clonotypes between healthy human individuals. Points from the study as a whole: Naive CD4 clonotypes were shared across several donors at about 5.2%.

Sorted subsets were amplified in replicate PCRs using 200 ng DNA, around 30,000 T cell genomes. Sequencing used immunoSEQ multiplex PCR; TCRdb keeps in-frame clones, though not all of them. The profile covers over 100,000 clones, with about 71% appearing a single time and 24% taken by the ten largest. Notes on this clone: The target antigen is unknown.

CDR1 is SGHRS and CDR2 is YFSETQ in the germline V gene. With V trimmed by 4 bases and J by 4 bases, 2 bases remained unmatched. This CDR3 is 15 amino acids long. Source material: memory CD8+ T cells sorted from blood. Subset described: CD45RO+ cells pooled with CCR7-negative TemRA cells. The origin of this receptor is a woman between 25 and 40 years old in good health. The J gene is TRBJ2-5, the V gene TRBV5-1, with 15 bases aligning to TRBD2. This chain's CDR3 is CASSPGLAGGETQYF. As DNA, the CDR3 is TGCGCCAGCAGCCCGGGACTAGCGGGAGGAGAGACCCAGTACTTC.